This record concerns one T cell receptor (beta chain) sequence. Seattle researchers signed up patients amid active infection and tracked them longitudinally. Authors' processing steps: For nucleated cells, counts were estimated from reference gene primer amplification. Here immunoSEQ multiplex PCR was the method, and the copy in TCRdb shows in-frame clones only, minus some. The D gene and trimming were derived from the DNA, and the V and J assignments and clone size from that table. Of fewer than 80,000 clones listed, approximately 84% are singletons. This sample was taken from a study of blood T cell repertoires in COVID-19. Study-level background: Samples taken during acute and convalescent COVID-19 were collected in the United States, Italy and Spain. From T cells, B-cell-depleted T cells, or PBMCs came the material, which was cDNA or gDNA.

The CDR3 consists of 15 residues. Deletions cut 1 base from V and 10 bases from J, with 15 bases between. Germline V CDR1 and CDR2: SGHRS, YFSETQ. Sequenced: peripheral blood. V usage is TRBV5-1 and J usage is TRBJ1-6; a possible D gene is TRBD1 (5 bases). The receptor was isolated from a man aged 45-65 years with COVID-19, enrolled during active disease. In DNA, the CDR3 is TGCGCCAGCAGCTTGATGCAGGGTGGGAACTCACCCCTCCACTTT. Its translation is CASSLMQGGNSPLHF.